A selection of T cell receptor beta chains follows, all from one sample in a study of T cells in Graves' hyperthyroidism and ophthalmopathy. TCRdb re-called the multiplex PCR reads through MiXCR, storing one row per CDR3 protein. Of 600,000 or so distinct CDR3 sequences listed, roughly 16% were seen once; the top ten hold 3.8%. The material sequenced was blood. The receptor source for this set is a woman in her 30s with Graves' hyperthyroidism. CDR3s include the opening cysteine and the closing phenylalanine or tryptophan. Each record gives: CDR3 protein, CDR3 DNA, D gene, clone size, V gene, J gene. A D gene is named only where the DNA matches it firmly. Only some rows state a clone size, as once, few, many or a class for expanded clones.

CDR3aa: CASSPPSGRSGANVLTF
CDR3nt: TGTGCCAGCAGTCCCCCTAGCGGGAGGTCTGGGGCCAACGTCCTGACTTTC
d_gene: TRBD2
abundance: many
v_gene: TRBV6-2/TRBV6-3
j_gene: TRBJ2-6

CDR3aa: CATSPWEQETQYF
CDR3nt: TGTGCCACCAGCCCCTGGGAGCAAGAGACCCAGTACTTC
d_gene: -
abundance: -
v_gene: TRBV24-1
j_gene: TRBJ2-5

CDR3aa: CSVGGFSGYTF
CDR3nt: TGCAGCGTTGGAGGGTTTTCCGGCTACACCTTC
d_gene: -
abundance: few
v_gene: TRBV29-1
j_gene: TRBJ1-2

CDR3aa: CASSLGGSAAFF
CDR3nt: TGTGCCAGCAGCCTGGGGGGATCTGCTGCTTTCTTT
d_gene: -
abundance: -
v_gene: TRBV6-1
j_gene: TRBJ1-1

CDR3aa: CSAWGLGNQPQHF
CDR3nt: TGCAGTGCATGGGGACTGGGTAATCAGCCCCAGCATTTT
d_gene: -
abundance: many
v_gene: TRBV20-1
j_gene: TRBJ1-5

CDR3aa: CASSQGRGSGDTDTQYF
CDR3nt: TGTGCCAGCAGCCAGGGGAGGGGGTCGGGGGACACAGATACGCAGTATTTT
d_gene: -
abundance: many
v_gene: TRBV4-2
j_gene: TRBJ2-3

CDR3aa: CASSPGTSGRSLWGNTGELFF
CDR3nt: TGTGCCAGCAGCCCGGGGACTAGCGGGAGGTCTCTCTGGGGCAACACCGGGGAGCTGTTTTTT
d_gene: TRBD2
abundance: many
v_gene: TRBV7-3
j_gene: TRBJ2-2

CDR3aa: CSARSGRGNQPQHF
CDR3nt: TGCAGTGCTAGATCCGGGAGAGGCAATCAGCCCCAGCATTTT
d_gene: -
abundance: many
v_gene: TRBV20-1
j_gene: TRBJ1-5

CDR3aa: CASSPEINYGYTF
CDR3nt: TGTGCCAGTAGTCCGGAAATTAACTATGGCTACACCTTC
d_gene: -
abundance: few
v_gene: TRBV19
j_gene: TRBJ1-2

CDR3aa: CASSRRTSGQETQYF
CDR3nt: TGTGCCAGCAGCAGAAGGACTAGCGGCCAAGAGACCCAGTACTTC
d_gene: TRBD2
abundance: many
v_gene: TRBV7-8
j_gene: TRBJ2-5

CDR3aa: CASSILFQENEKLFF
CDR3nt: TGTGCCAGCAGCATCCTCTTCCAGGAAAATGAAAAACTGTTTTTT
d_gene: -
abundance: few
v_gene: TRBV5-6
j_gene: TRBJ1-4

CDR3aa: CASSQVGGNNEQFF
CDR3nt: TGTGCCAGCAGCCAAGTAGGGGGCAACAATGAGCAGTTCTTC
d_gene: TRBD1
abundance: few
v_gene: TRBV3-1
j_gene: TRBJ2-1

CDR3aa: CASSIGTSDYNEQFF
CDR3nt: TGTGCCAGTAGTATCGGGACTAGCGATTACAATGAGCAGTTCTTC
d_gene: TRBD2
abundance: few
v_gene: TRBV19
j_gene: TRBJ2-1

CDR3aa: CASSLLHRATEAFF
CDR3nt: TGCGCCAGCAGCTTACTTCACCGGGCCACTGAAGCTTTCTTT
d_gene: -
abundance: few
v_gene: TRBV5-1
j_gene: TRBJ1-1

CDR3aa: CASSPTWRQETQYF
CDR3nt: TGTGCCAGCAGCCCGACTTGGCGGCAAGAGACCCAGTACTTC
d_gene: -
abundance: many
v_gene: TRBV3-1
j_gene: TRBJ2-5

CDR3aa: CASSLIGQYNELFF
CDR3nt: TGCGCCAGCAGCTTAATTGGCCAGTACAATGAGCTGTTCTTC
d_gene: -
abundance: -
v_gene: TRBV5-1
j_gene: TRBJ2-1

CDR3aa: CASSLAGGPWEQYF
CDR3nt: TGTGCCAGCAGCCTAGCGGGAGGGCCGTGGGAGCAGTACTTC
d_gene: TRBD2
abundance: -
v_gene: TRBV27
j_gene: TRBJ2-7

CDR3aa: CATSDVTGPQETQYF
CDR3nt: TGTGCCACCAGTGACGTCACCGGGCCTCAAGAGACCCAGTACTTC
d_gene: -
abundance: many
v_gene: TRBV24-1
j_gene: TRBJ2-5

CDR3aa: CASRTSGRRNTGELFF
CDR3nt: TGTGCCAGCAGGACTAGCGGGAGAAGAAACACCGGGGAGCTGTTTTTT
d_gene: TRBD2
abundance: many
v_gene: TRBV12-3/TRBV12-4
j_gene: TRBJ2-2

CDR3aa: CASSTEDSPLHF
CDR3nt: TGTGCCAGTAGTACAGAAGATTCACCCCTCCACTTT
d_gene: -
abundance: -
v_gene: TRBV19
j_gene: TRBJ1-6

CDR3aa: CASSLRTGVEQYF
CDR3nt: TGTGCCAGCAGTTTGAGGACAGGGGTCGAGCAGTACTTC
d_gene: TRBD1
abundance: many
v_gene: TRBV27
j_gene: TRBJ2-7

CDR3aa: CASSLWGSSSYNEQFF
CDR3nt: TGTGCCAGCAGCTTATGGGGGTCTAGCTCCTACAATGAGCAGTTCTTC
d_gene: -
abundance: -
v_gene: TRBV7-2
j_gene: TRBJ2-1

CDR3aa: CASSSSGKFDYGYTF
CDR3nt: TGCGCCAGCAGCTCCTCAGGCAAATTTGATTATGGCTACACCTTC
d_gene: -
abundance: -
v_gene: TRBV5-1
j_gene: TRBJ1-2

CDR3aa: CASSLLGKETQYF
CDR3nt: TGTGCCAGCAGCTTACTTGGGAAAGAGACCCAGTACTTC
d_gene: -
abundance: many
v_gene: TRBV11-3
j_gene: TRBJ2-5

CDR3aa: CASSDGYRGYNEQFF
CDR3nt: TGCGCCAGCAGCGACGGGTACAGAGGTTACAATGAGCAGTTCTTC
d_gene: -
abundance: -
v_gene: TRBV5-1
j_gene: TRBJ2-1

CDR3aa: CASSQVGSKKETQYF
CDR3nt: TGCGCCAGCAGCCAAGTAGGGTCGAAAAAAGAGACCCAGTACTTC
d_gene: -
abundance: many
v_gene: TRBV4-1
j_gene: TRBJ2-5